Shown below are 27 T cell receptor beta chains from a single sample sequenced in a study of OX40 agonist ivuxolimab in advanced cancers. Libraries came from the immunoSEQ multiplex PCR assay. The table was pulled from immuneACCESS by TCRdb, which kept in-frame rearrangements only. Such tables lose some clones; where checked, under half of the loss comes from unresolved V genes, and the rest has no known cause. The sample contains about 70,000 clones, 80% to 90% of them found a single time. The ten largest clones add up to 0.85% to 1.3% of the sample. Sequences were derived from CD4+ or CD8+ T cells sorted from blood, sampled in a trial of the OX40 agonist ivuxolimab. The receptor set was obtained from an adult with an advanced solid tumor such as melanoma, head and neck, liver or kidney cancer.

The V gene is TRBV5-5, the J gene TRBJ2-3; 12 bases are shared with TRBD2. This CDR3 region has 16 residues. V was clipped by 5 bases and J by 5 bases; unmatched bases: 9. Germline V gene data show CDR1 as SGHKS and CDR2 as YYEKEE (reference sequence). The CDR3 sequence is CASSGDLLAGGDTQYF. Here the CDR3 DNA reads TGTGCCAGCAGTGGAGACCTACTAGCGGGGGGAGATACGCAGTATTTT.

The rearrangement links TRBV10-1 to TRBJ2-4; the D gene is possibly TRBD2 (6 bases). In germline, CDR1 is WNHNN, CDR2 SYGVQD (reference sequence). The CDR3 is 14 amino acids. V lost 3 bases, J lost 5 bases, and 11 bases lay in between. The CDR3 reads CASSDAGKQNIQYF. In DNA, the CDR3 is TGCGCCAGCAGTGATGCGGGGAAACAAAACATTCAGTACTTC.

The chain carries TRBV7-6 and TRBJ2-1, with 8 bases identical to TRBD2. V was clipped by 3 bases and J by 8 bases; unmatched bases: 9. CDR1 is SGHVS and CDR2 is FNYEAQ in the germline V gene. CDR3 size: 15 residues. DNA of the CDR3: TGTGCCAGCAGCTTCGGACTAGCTGTGGTGGATGAGCAGTTCTTC. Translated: CASSFGLAVVDEQFF.

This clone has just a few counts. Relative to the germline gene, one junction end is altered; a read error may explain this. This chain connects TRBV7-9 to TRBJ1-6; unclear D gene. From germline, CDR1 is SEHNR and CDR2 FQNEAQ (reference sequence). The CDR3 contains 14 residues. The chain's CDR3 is CASTLPQHNSPLHF. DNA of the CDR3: TGTGCCAGCACCTTACCCCAGCATAATTCACCCCTCCACTTT.

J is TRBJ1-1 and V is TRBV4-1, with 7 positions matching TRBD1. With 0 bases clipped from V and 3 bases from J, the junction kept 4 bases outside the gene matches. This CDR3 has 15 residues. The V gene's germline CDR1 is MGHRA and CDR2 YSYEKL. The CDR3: CASSQEVTGDTEAFF. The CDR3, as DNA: TGCGCCAGCAGCCAAGAAGTTACAGGGGACACTGAAGCTTTCTTT.

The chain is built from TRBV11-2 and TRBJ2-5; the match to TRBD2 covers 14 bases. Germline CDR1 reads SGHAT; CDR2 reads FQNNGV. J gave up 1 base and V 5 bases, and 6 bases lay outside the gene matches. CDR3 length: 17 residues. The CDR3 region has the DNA TGTGCCAGCAGCGGGGGGACTAGCGGGGGTATCCAAGAGACCCAGTACTTC. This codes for CASSGGTSGGIQETQYF.

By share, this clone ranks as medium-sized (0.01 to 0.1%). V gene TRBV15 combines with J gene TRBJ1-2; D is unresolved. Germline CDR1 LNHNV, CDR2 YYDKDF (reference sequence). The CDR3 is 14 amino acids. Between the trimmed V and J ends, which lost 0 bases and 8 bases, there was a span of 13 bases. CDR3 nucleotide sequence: TGTGCCACCAGCAGAGAAATTAGGCAAGAAGGCTACACCTTC. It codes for CATSREIRQEGYTF.

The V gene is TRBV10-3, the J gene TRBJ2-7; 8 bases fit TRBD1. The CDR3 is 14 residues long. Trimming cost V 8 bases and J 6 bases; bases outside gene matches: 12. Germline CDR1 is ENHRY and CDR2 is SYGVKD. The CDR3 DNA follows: TGTGCCATCCGCGCGGACAGGGCTTTGGCCGAGCAGTACTTC. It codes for CAIRADRALAEQYF.

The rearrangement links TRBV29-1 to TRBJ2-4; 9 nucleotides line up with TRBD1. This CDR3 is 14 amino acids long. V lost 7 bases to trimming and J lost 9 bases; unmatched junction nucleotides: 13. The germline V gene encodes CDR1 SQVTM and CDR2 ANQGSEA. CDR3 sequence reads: CSARVTGTGIIQYF. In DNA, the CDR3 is TGCAGCGCCCGAGTCACCGGGACAGGGATCATTCAGTACTTC.

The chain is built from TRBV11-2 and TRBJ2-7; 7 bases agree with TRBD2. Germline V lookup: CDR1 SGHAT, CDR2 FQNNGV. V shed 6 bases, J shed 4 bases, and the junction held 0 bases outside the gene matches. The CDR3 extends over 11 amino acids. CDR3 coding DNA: TGTGCCAGCAGGGGGGGGTACGAGCAGTACTTC. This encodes CASRGGYEQYF.

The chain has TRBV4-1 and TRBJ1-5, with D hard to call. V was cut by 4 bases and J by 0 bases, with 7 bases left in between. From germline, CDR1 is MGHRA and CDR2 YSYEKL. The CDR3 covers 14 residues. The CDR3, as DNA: TGCGCCAGCAGCCCCTCGGATAGCAATCAGCCCCAGCATTTT. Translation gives CASSPSDSNQPQHF.

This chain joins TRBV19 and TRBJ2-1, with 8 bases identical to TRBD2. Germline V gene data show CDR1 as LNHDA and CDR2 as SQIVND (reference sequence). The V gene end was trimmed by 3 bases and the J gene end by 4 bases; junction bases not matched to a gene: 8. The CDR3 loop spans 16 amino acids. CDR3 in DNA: TGTGCCAGTAGTATGAGTAGCGGGGCAAAGTACAATGAGCAGTTCTTC. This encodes CASSMSSGAKYNEQFF.

Here the CDR3 reads CASSDRLGQNSNEKLFF. The CDR3 DNA reads as TGTGCCAGCAGCGACCGACTGGGCCAAAATTCTAATGAAAAACTGTTTTTT. This chain links TRBV7-2 with TRBJ1-4, with D hard to call. The germline V and J ends were trimmed by 5 bases and 3 bases, with 19 bases remaining between them. There are 17 residues in the CDR3. Per the germline V gene, CDR1 is SGHTA and CDR2 is FQGNSA.

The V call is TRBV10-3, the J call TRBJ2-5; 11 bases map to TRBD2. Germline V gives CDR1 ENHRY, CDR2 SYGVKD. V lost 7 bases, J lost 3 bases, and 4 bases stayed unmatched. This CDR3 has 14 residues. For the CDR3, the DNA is TGTGCCATCATGGCTAGCGGGGGGAAAGAGACCCAGTACTTC. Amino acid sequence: CAIMASGGKETQYF.

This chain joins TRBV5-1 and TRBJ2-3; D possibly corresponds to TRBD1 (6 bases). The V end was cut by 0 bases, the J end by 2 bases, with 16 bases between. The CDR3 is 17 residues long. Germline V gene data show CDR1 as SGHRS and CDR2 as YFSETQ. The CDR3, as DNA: TGCGCCAGCAGCTTGGATATGGGACACAAGCCCACAGATACGCAGTATTTT. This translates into CASSLDMGHKPTDTQYF.

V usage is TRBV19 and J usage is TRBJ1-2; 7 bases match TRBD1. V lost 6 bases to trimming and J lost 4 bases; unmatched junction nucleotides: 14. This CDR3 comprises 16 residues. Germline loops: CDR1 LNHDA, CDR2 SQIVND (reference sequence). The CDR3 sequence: CASSPGQLGFSYGYTF. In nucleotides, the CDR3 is TGTGCCAGTAGCCCGGGACAGCTAGGATTTAGCTATGGCTACACCTTC.

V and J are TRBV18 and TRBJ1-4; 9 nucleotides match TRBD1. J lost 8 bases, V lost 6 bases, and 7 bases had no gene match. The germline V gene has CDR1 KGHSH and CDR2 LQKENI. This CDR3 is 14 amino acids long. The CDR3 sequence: CASSQQGANEKLFF. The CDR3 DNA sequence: TGTGCCAGCTCCCAACAGGGGGCGAACGAAAAACTGTTTTTT.

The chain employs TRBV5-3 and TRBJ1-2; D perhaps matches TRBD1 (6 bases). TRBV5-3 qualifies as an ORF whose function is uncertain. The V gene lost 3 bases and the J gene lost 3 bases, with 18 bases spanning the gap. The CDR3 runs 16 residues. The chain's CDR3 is CARSSQQGGIHYGYTF. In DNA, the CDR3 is TGTGCCAGAAGCTCCCAACAGGGAGGGATCCACTATGGCTACACCTTC.

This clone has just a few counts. For the CDR3, the DNA is TGTGCCTGGAGTCGCATAAGGAACACTGAAGCTTTCTTT. Amino acids: CAWSRIRNTEAFF. The gene calls are TRBV30 and TRBJ1-1; D remains ambiguous. Germline CDR1 GTSNPN, CDR2 SVGIG (reference sequence). Trimming shortened V by 2 bases and J by 1 base, and 8 bases separated the two germline ends. CDR3 length equals 13 residues.

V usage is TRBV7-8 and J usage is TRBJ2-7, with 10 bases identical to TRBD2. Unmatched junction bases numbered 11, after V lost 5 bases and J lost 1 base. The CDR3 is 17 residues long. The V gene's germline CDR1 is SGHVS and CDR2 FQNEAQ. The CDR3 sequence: CASSRASGGAGSYEQYF. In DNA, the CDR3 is TGTGCCAGCAGCCGGGCCAGCGGGGGGGCCGGGTCCTACGAGCAGTACTTC.

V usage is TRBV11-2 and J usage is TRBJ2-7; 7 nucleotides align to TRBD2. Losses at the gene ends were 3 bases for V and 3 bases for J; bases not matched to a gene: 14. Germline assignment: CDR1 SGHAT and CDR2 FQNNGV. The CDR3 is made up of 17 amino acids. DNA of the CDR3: TGTGCCAGCAGCTTGGAAGCGGGCGGGGGTTCTGGCTACGAGCAGTACTTC. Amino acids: CASSLEAGGGSGYEQYF.

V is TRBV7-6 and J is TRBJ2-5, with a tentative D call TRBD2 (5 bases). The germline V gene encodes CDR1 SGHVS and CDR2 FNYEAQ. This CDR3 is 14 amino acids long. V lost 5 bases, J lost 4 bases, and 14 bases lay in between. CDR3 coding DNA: TGTGCCAGCAGCACTGACCTAGGAGGAGAGACCCAGTACTTC. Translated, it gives CASSTDLGGETQYF.

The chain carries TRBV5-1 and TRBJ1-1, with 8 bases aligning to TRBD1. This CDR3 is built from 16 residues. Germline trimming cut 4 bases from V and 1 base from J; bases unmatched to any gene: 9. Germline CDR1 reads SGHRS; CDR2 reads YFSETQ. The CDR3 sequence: CASSLWTGSGNTEAFF. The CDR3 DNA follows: TGCGCCAGCAGCCTATGGACAGGGTCGGGGAACACTGAAGCTTTCTTT.

The CDR3 DNA is TGTGCCAGCAGCGTACGGACGGCGGATTGGGATGAGCAGTTCTTC. It is translated as CASSVRTADWDEQFF. The genes are TRBV9 and TRBJ2-1; D remains ambiguous. The V gene's germline CDR1 is SGDLS and CDR2 YYNGEE. V shed 1 base and J shed 8 bases, with 16 bases lying between them. The CDR3 is 15 residues long.

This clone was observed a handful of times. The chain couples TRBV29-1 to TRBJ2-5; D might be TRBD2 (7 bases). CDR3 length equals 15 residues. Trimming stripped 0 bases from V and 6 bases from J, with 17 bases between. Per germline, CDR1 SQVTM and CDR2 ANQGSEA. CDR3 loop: CSVEEAGAPIKTQYF. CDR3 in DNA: TGCAGCGTTGAAGAGGCGGGGGCCCCTATAAAGACCCAGTACTTC.

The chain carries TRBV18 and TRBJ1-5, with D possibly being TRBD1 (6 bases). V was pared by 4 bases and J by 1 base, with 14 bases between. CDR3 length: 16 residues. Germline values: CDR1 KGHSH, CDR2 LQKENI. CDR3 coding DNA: TGTGCCAGCTCACTCCTTTCTGGACAGAGCAATCAGCCCCAGCATTTT. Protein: CASSLLSGQSNQPQHF.

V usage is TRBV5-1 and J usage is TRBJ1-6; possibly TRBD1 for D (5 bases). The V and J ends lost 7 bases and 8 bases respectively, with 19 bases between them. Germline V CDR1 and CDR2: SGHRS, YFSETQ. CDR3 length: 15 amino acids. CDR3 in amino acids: CASCSRDPRDSPLHF. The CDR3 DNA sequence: TGCGCCAGCTGCTCCCGGGACCCTCGGGATTCACCCCTCCACTTT.